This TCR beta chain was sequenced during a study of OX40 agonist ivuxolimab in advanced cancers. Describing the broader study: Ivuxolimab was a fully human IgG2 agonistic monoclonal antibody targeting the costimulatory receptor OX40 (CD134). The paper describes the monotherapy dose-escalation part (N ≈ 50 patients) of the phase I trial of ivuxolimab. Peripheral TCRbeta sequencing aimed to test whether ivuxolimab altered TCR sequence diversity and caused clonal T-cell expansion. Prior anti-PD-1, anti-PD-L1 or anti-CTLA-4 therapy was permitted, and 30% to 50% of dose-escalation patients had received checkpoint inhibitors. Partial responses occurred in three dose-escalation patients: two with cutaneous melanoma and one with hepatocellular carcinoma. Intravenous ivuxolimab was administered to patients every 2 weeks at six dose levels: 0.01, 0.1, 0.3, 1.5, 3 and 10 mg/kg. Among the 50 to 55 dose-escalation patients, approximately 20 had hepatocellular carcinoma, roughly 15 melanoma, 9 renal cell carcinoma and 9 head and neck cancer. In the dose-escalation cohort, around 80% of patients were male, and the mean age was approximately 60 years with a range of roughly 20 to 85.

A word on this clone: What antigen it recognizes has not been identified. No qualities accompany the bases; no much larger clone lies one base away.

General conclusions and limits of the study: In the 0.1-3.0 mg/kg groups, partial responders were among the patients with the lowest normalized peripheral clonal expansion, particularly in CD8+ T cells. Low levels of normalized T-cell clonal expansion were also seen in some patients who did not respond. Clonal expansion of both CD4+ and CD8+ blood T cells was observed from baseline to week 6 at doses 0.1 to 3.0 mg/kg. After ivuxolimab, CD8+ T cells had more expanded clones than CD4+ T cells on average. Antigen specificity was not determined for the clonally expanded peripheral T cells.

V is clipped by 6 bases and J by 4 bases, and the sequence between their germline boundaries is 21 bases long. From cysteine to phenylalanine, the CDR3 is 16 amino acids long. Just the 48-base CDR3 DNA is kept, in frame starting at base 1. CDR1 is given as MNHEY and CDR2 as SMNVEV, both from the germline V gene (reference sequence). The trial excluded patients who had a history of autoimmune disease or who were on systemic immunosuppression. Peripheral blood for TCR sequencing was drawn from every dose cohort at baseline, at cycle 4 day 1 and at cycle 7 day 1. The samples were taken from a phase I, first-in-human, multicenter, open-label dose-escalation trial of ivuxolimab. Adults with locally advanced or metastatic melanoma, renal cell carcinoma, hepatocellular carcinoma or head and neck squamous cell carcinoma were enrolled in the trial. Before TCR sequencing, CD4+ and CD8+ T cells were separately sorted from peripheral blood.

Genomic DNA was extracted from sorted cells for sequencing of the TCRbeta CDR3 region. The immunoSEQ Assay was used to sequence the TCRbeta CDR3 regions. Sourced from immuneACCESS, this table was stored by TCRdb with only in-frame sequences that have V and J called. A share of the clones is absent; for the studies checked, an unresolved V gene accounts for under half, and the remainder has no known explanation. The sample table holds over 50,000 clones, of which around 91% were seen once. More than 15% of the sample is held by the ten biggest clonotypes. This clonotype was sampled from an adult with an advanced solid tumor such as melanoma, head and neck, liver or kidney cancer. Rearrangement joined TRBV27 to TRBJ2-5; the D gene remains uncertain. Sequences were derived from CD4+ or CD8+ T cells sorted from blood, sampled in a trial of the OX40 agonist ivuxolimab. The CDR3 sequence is CASSPSSGERGETQYF. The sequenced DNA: TGTGCCAGCAGCCCCTCCTCTGGAGAGCGCGGAGAGACCCAGTACTTC.